The next 10 T cell receptor beta chains were all read from a single sample in a study of control samples from healthy donors and cancer patients. Profiled with immunoSEQ multiplex PCR; TCRdb holds only in-frame clones, not every one. The repertoire holds more than 80,000 clones, with 85% to 95% as singletons. Sequenced: blood. The receptors derive from a young man in good health.

The chain uses TRBV7-9 and TRBJ2-3; TRBD1 is a possible D gene (6 bases). The germline V and J ends were trimmed by 4 bases and 3 bases, with 17 bases remaining between them. The CDR3 is 16 residues long. Germline V gene sequence: CDR1 SEHNR, CDR2 FQNEAQ (reference sequence). CDR3 amino acids: CASSSLTGYSTDTQYF. The CDR3 coding sequence is TGTGCCAGCAGCTCGCTAACAGGGTACTCTACAGATACGCAGTATTTT.

The chain employs TRBV7-9 and TRBJ1-2; 7 nucleotides align to TRBD1. V shed 3 bases and J 5 bases; nucleotides not matched to a gene: 3. CDR1 is SEHNR and CDR2 is FQNEAQ in the germline V gene (reference sequence). The CDR3 contains 13 residues. The CDR3 coding sequence is TGTGCCAGCAGCTTCCCCAGGGGGTATGGCTACACCTTC. Translation gives CASSFPRGYGYTF.

The J gene is TRBJ1-1, the V gene TRBV29-1; 7 nucleotides agree with TRBD1. The CDR3 has 13 amino acids. Trimming at V came to 2 bases and at J to 4 bases, leaving 4 bases not matched to a gene. Germline values: CDR1 SQVTM, CDR2 ANQGSEA. The CDR3 DNA follows: TGCAGCGTTGAACGACAGGGCGGCACTGAAGCTTTCTTT. Translating gives CSVERQGGTEAFF.

This chain uses TRBV30 with TRBJ1-2; possibly TRBD1 for D (5 bases). The CDR3 extends over 13 amino acids. Trimming took 2 bases from V and 8 from J, leaving 15 bases between them. Germline CDR1 and CDR2: GTSNPN and SVGIG (reference sequence). The CDR3 DNA reads TGTGCCTGGAGTCTCTCGGGACTAAGGGGCTACACCTTC. The encoded protein is CAWSLSGLRGYTF.

This chain links TRBV27 with TRBJ2-3; a possible D gene is TRBD2 (6 bases). The CDR3 has 16 amino acids. V was cut by 5 bases and J by 1 base, with 16 bases left in between. Germline-derived CDR1 and CDR2 are MNHEY and SMNVEV (reference sequence). In nucleotides, the CDR3 is TGTGCCAGCAGTAAACGTGTGACGGGAGGCACAGATACGCAGTATTTT. Translation gives CASSKRVTGGTDTQYF.

CDR3 amino acids: CASSTAGTDTQYF. The DNA of the CDR3 is TGCGCCAGCAGCACGGCAGGGACAGATACGCAGTATTTT. The rearrangement links TRBV5-1 to TRBJ2-3, with a possible D match to TRBD1 (5 bases). Germline CDR1 SGHRS, CDR2 YFSETQ. V was cut by 4 bases and J by 3 bases, with 9 bases left in between. CDR3 length: 13 residues.

This sequence joins TRBV25-1 and TRBJ2-7; 11 bases are a match to TRBD2. There are 17 residues in the CDR3. Germline lookup yields CDR1 MGHDK and CDR2 SYGVNS. V was pared by 4 bases and J by 2 bases, with 10 bases of the junction left unmatched. The CDR3 here is CASSVAGTSGSAYEQYF. DNA for the CDR3: TGTGCCAGCAGTGTCGCCGGAACTAGCGGGAGTGCCTACGAGCAGTACTTC.

The chain combines TRBV3-1 (or the pseudogene TRBV3-2) with TRBJ1-4; D ambiguous. The CDR3 has 14 residues. Germline V gene lookup returns CDR1 LGHDT and CDR2 YNNKEL (reference sequence). V lost 2 bases to trimming and J lost 2 bases, with 6 bases between them. The CDR3 region has the DNA TGTGCCAGCAGCCAAAGGAGTACTAATGAAAAACTGTTTTTT. It translates to CASSQRSTNEKLFF.

The rearrangement links TRBV27 to TRBJ1-1; weak D call: TRBD1 (6 bases). The CDR3 consists of 15 residues. Trimming left V 2 bases short and J 5 bases short, with 15 bases between. Germline CDR1 is MNHEY and CDR2 is SMNVEV (reference sequence). CDR3 amino acids: CASSLARTAGTEAFF. In DNA, the CDR3 is TGTGCCAGCAGTTTAGCGCGGACAGCTGGAACTGAAGCTTTCTTT.

The chain joins TRBV30 to TRBJ2-7, with D unclear. The V end lost 1 base, the J end lost 2 bases, and 15 bases lay between the germline ends. This CDR3 has 15 residues. The V gene's germline CDR1 is GTSNPN and CDR2 SVGIG (reference sequence). CDR3: CAWSAPPPGPYEQYF. CDR3 bases: TGTGCCTGGAGTGCCCCCCCTCCCGGGCCCTACGAGCAGTACTTC.